This TCR beta chain was sequenced in a study of T-cell memory formation after mild COVID-19. In TCRdb, the 5' RACE reads were re-called with MiXCR into one record per CDR3 protein. Of fewer than 650,000 distinct CDR3 sequences detected, around 16% appear once; the ten largest clones hold 8.1%. The material sequenced was PBMCs or a T cell subset sorted from them (not recorded which). The clonotype comes from an adult woman who had mild COVID-19 (a few samples of this study predate the infection). Cell type and time point are not known.

CDR3 region: CASSLGRQFF. CDR3 DNA sequence: TGTGCCAGCAGCCTTGGGCGGCAGTTCTTC. This chain connects TRBV11-3 to TRBJ2-1; D remains unclear. This CDR3 is built from 10 residues. Trimming removed 5 bases at V and 12 bases at J, with 8 bases between. Germline values: CDR1 SGHNT, CDR2 YENEEA.